This is a list of T cell receptor beta chains from one sample in a study of shared clonotypes between healthy human individuals. Sequenced by immunoSEQ multiplex PCR; TCRdb stores in-frame clones only, minus some. In the table there are about 730,000 clones, about two thirds of which are singletons. Input material: memory CD4+ T cells sorted from blood. The receptors here all came from a woman in her 30s in good health. The CDR3 runs from the conserved cysteine through the conserved F or W. A D gene is named only where the DNA matches it firmly. The listing skips clone size in some rows; elsewhere it reads once, few, many or a size class.

d_call	v_call	clone_size	j_call	cdr3_nt	cdr3_aa
.	TRBV5-4	.	TRBJ2-3	TGTGCCAGCAGCTTTGAGCGAAACACAGATACGCAGTATTTT	CASSFERNTDTQYF
.	TRBV29-1	.	TRBJ1-2	TGCAGCGCTACACGAGCTAACTATGGCTACACCTTC	CSATRANYGYTF
.	TRBV5-1	.	TRBJ2-1	TGCGCCAGCAGCTTGGTGGAGGGCAATGAGCAGTTCTTC	CASSLVEGNEQFF
TRBD2	TRBV18	.	TRBJ2-1	TGTGCCAGCTCACCAGGGACTAGCGGGTATCTAAGCTCCTACAATGAGCAGTTCTTC	CASSPGTSGYLSSYNEQFF
.	TRBV18	.	TRBJ2-3	TGTGCCAGCTCACCGTCGTTCGTCAGACAGTCCACAGATACGCAGTATTTT	CASSPSFVRQSTDTQYF
TRBD1	TRBV5-6	.	TRBJ2-6	TGTGCCAGCAGCCTCGGGACAGGGGGCTATAGCTCTGGGGCCAACGTCCTGACTTTC	CASSLGTGGYSSGANVLTF
.	TRBV28	many	TRBJ2-7	TGTGCCAGCAGTTCTTTAAACAGAGAATACGAGCAGTACTTC	CASSSLNREYEQYF
TRBD2	TRBV7-6	.	TRBJ2-1	TGTGCCAGCAGCTTACCGGGGACTAGACATAACAGTGAGCAGTTCTTC	CASSLPGTRHNSEQFF
TRBD1	TRBV28	medium-sized	TRBJ2-7	TGTGCCAGCAGTGGACCGGGACAGGTTCCCTTATCGGCCTACGAGCAGTACTTC	CASSGPGQVPLSAYEQYF
.	TRBV7-3	.	TRBJ2-3	TGTGCCAGCAGCTCCCTAGGAGATTATTTGGATACGCAGTATTTT	CASSSLGDYLDTQYF
TRBD1	TRBV11-1	.	TRBJ2-7	TGTGCCAGCAGCACCTCTGACAGGGACGAGCAGTACTTC	CASSTSDRDEQYF
.	TRBV11-2	.	TRBJ2-3	TGTGCCAGCAGCTTAGCCGGTCGAGGGGTGACAGATACGCAGTATTTT	CASSLAGRGVTDTQYF
TRBD2	TRBV7-2	.	TRBJ2-1	TGTGCCAGCAGCTTGGGCGGGAGGAGGTACAATGAGCAGTTCTTC	CASSLGGRRYNEQFF
.	TRBV5-1	.	TRBJ2-2	TGCGCCAGCAGCTCCGACGGAGGGAAGCGGGAGCTGTTTTTT	CASSSDGGKRELFF
.	TRBV11-2	.	TRBJ2-5	TGTGCCAGCAGCCCGACCATGGGCTTCCAAGAGACCCAGTACTTC	CASSPTMGFQETQYF
.	TRBV18	.	TRBJ2-1	TGTGCCAGCTCACCAGCGGACGGGAGCAATGAGCAGTTCTTC	CASSPADGSNEQFF
.	TRBV5-1	.	TRBJ1-4	TGCGCCAGCACCGAGGGGGGAGGAAAACTGTTTTTT	CASTEGGGKLFF
.	TRBV10-2	.	TRBJ1-1	TGCGCCAGCAGTCCGGTCCGAAAGAACACTGAAGCTTTCTTT	CASSPVRKNTEAFF
.	TRBV19	.	TRBJ2-2	TGTGCCAGTAGTGTCGAGGGTGGCACCGGGGAGCTGTTTTTT	CASSVEGGTGELFF
.	TRBV7-9	many	TRBJ2-7	TGTGCCAGCAGCCCCTCCTACGAGCAGTACTTC	CASSPSYEQYF
.	TRBV5-1	.	TRBJ1-1	TGCGCCAGCAGCTTGGGCGGGACACAAAACACTGAAGCTTTCTTT	CASSLGGTQNTEAFF
.	TRBV7-9	once	TRBJ1-1	TGTGCCAGCAGCTTAGATGGGGTAGGGACTGAAGCTTTCTTT	CASSLDGVGTEAFF
.	TRBV25-1	many	TRBJ2-2	TGTGCCAGCAGTGACCCAGAGGGCGCGGGCACCGGGGAGCTGTTTTTT	CASSDPEGAGTGELFF
TRBD1	TRBV30	.	TRBJ2-5	TGTGCCTGGAGTAAGGCAGGGGGCCAGAAGACCCAGTACTTC	CAWSKAGGQKTQYF
.	TRBV27	.	TRBJ2-2	TGTGCCAGCAGACAGGGCGGAGGCACCGGGGAGCTGTTTTTT	CASRQGGGTGELFF
.	TRBV28	.	TRBJ2-1	TGTGCCAGCAGTTATACCCAGCCCAATGAGCAGTTCTTC	CASSYTQPNEQFF
.	TRBV7-9	.	TRBJ2-1	TGTGCCAGCAGCTTAAAATCGAGAGGTTCACCAGAGGCCCACAATGAGCAGTTCTTC	CASSLKSRGSPEAHNEQFF
.	TRBV11-2	.	TRBJ2-1	TGTGCCAGCAGCTCCGGACCAAACAATGAGCAGTTCTTC	CASSSGPNNEQFF
TRBD1	TRBV5-1	.	TRBJ2-1	TGCGCCAGCGGCCAGGGACAGGGGCTTTTCAATGAGCAGTTCTTC	CASGQGQGLFNEQFF
.	TRBV25-1	.	TRBJ1-4	TGTGCCAGCAGTGAATTTCTCCCCCCCGAAAAACTGTTTTTT	CASSEFLPPEKLFF
.	TRBV13	many	TRBJ2-7	TGTGCCAGCAGCCACCGCCTTGGGAGTCCACCTTACGAGCAGTACTTC	CASSHRLGSPPYEQYF
.	TRBV28	.	TRBJ1-5	TGTGCCAGCAGTTTAAGGAGGTTAACCTCAGCAAATCAGCCCCAGCATTTT	CASSLRRLTSANQPQHF
TRBD2	TRBV5-8	.	TRBJ2-1	TGTGCCAGCAGCTTCGGCGGGAGGGCCGACAATGAGCAGTTCTTC	CASSFGGRADNEQFF
.	TRBV18	.	TRBJ1-4	TGTGCCAGCTCACCACGAGGGGTAACTAATGAAAAACTGTTTTTT	CASSPRGVTNEKLFF
TRBD2	TRBV2	.	TRBJ2-3	TGTGCCAGCGGCCTAGCGGGTACGCAGTATTTT	CASGLAGTQYF
.	TRBV27	.	TRBJ1-5	TGTGCCAGCAGAACAGGGAATTGGCCCCAGCATTTT	CASRTGNWPQHF
TRBD1	TRBV29-1	few	TRBJ1-5	TGCAGCGCTGCGCAGGGGGTTAGCAATCAGCCCCAGCATTTT	CSAAQGVSNQPQHF
.	TRBV7-2	.	TRBJ2-7	TGTGCCAGCAGCTTAAAGAGCGGGCCCACCTACGAGCAGTACTTC	CASSLKSGPTYEQYF
.	TRBV5-1	.	TRBJ2-5	TGCGCCAGCAGCCCAGTTGGGGCCTCCAAGACCCAGTACTTC	CASSPVGASKTQYF
TRBD1	TRBV19	.	TRBJ1-5	TGTGCCAGTAACGGCAGGGGGCATTGGGTGGATCAGCCCCAGCATTTT	CASNGRGHWVDQPQHF
TRBD2	TRBV5-1	.	TRBJ2-2	TGCGCCAGTCAAGGACTAGCGGGAGGGCCCGGGACCGGGGAGCTGTTTTTT	CASQGLAGGPGTGELFF
.	TRBV6-1	few	TRBJ1-5	TGTGCCAGCAGTCGGGGCAATCAGCCCCAGCATTTT	CASSRGNQPQHF
.	TRBV10-1	.	TRBJ2-7	TGCGCCAGCAGTGACCAAAACAGCCTGGGGGACGAGCAGTACTTC	CASSDQNSLGDEQYF
TRBD2	TRBV6-5	.	TRBJ2-2	TGTGCCAGCATAAGGGACTACGGGGCCACCGGGGAGCTGTTTTTT	CASIRDYGATGELFF
.	TRBV11-2	.	TRBJ1-1	TGTGCCAGCAGCTTAATGTCAGGCCCGAACACTGAAGCTTTCTTT	CASSLMSGPNTEAFF
TRBD2	TRBV2	.	TRBJ2-7	TGTGCCAGCAGAGAAGCCTGGACTAGCGACTACGAGCAGTACTTC	CASREAWTSDYEQYF
TRBD2	TRBV18	many	TRBJ2-7	TGTGCCAGCTCACCAATAGCGGGGGCCTACGAGCAGTACTTC	CASSPIAGAYEQYF
TRBD2	TRBV9	.	TRBJ2-6	TGTGCCAGCAGCGTAGTCGCTAGCGGGGAGCTTGGGGCCAACGTCCTGACTTTC	CASSVVASGELGANVLTF
TRBD1	TRBV5-1	.	TRBJ2-2	TGCGCCAGCAGCGGGACAGGGACGATCGGGGAGCTGTTTTTT	CASSGTGTIGELFF
.	TRBV28	.	TRBJ2-7	TGTGCCAGCACCCCCCCACGAAGTGAGCAGTACTTC	CASTPPRSEQYF
.	TRBV21-1	.	TRBJ2-7	TGTGCCAGCAGCCACGCCCCCGCGAAGAGCTCCTACGAGCAGTACTTC	CASSHAPAKSSYEQYF
.	TRBV5-6	once	TRBJ2-3	TGTGCCAGCAGCGTTGGGACTACGCAGTATTTT	CASSVGTTQYF
.	TRBV6-5	many	TRBJ2-1	TGTGCCAGCAGTCCCGGGCCTGGGGACCATGAGCAGTTCTTC	CASSPGPGDHEQFF
TRBD1	TRBV5-1	.	TRBJ2-4	TGCGCCAGCTGTTCCGGGACAGCGAGAAACATTCAGTACTTC	CASCSGTARNIQYF
.	TRBV2	.	TRBJ2-3	TGTGCCAGCAGTGTAGACGGGGTAGGGAACACGCAGTATTTT	CASSVDGVGNTQYF
.	TRBV6-1	.	TRBJ1-1	TGTGCCAGCAGAAACAGGGAGAACACTGAAGCTTTCTTT	CASRNRENTEAFF
TRBD1	TRBV5-1	.	TRBJ2-7	TGCGCCAGCAGGAACGGACAGGGGGCTGGCGAGCAGTACTTC	CASRNGQGAGEQYF
.	TRBV2	.	TRBJ2-7	TGTGCCAGCAGGCTAAGGGGGGGCGAGCAGTACTTC	CASRLRGGEQYF
.	TRBV28	.	TRBJ1-1	TGTGCCAGCAGTTTCCCCCATGGCACTGAAGCTTTCTTT	CASSFPHGTEAFF
.	TRBV6-5	.	TRBJ2-7	TGTGCCAGCAAACGGGACCCCCGGGGCTCCTACGAGCAGTACTTC	CASKRDPRGSYEQYF